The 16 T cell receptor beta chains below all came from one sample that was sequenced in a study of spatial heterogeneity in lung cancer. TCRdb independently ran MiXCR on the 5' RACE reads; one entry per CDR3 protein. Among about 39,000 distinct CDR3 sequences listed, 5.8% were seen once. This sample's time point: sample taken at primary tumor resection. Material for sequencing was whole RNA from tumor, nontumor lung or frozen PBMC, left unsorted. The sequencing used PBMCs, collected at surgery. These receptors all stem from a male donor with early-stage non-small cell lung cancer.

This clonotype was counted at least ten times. The CDR3 bases are TGTGCCTGGAGTGTAGGGTTGGGGGGGTCTCAGCCCCAGCATTTT. It is translated as CAWSVGLGGSQPQHF. This sequence joins TRBV30 and TRBJ1-5; D might be TRBD1 (5 bases). The CDR3 has 15 amino acids. Trimming pared 0 bases from V and 6 bases from J, leaving 15 bases between. In germline, CDR1 is GTSNPN, CDR2 SVGIG (reference sequence).

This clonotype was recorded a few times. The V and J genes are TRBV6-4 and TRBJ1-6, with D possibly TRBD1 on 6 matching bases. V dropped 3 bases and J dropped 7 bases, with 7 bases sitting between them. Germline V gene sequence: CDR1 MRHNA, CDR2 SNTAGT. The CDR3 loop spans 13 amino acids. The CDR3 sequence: CASSEDRNSPLHF. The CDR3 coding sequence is TGTGCCAGCAGTGAGGACAGAAATTCACCCCTCCACTTT.

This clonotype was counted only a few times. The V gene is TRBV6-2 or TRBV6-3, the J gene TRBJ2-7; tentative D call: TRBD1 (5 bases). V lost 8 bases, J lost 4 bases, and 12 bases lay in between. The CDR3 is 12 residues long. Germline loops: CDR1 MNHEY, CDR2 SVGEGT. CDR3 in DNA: TGTGCCAGCGCGGCAGGGATTTACGAGCAGTACTTC. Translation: CASAAGIYEQYF.

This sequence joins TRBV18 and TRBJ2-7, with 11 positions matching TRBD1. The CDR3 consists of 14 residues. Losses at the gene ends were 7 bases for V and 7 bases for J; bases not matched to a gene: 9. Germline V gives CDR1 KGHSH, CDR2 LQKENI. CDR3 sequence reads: CASFQDRGLGEQYF. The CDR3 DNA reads TGTGCCAGCTTCCAGGACAGGGGGCTTGGGGAGCAGTACTTC.

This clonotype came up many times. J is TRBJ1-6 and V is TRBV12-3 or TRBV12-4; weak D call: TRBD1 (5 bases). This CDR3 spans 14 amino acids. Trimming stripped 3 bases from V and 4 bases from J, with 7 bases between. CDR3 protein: CASSLGEYNSPLHF. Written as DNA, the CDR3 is TGTGCCAGCAGTTTGGGGGAATATAATTCACCCCTCCACTTT.

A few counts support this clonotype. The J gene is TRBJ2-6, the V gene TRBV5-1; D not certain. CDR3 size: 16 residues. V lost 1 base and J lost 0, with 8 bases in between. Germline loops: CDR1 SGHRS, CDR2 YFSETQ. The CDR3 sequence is CASSLWGSSGANVLTF. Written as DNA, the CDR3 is TGCGCCAGCAGCTTGTGGGGTAGCTCTGGGGCCAACGTCCTGACTTTC.

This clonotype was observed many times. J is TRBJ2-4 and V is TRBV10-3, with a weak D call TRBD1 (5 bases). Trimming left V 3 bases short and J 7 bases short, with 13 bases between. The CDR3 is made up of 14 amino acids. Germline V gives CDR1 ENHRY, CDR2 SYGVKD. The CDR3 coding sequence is TGTGCCATCAGTGATGGGGCGTACGGGAACATTCAGTACTTC. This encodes CAISDGAYGNIQYF.

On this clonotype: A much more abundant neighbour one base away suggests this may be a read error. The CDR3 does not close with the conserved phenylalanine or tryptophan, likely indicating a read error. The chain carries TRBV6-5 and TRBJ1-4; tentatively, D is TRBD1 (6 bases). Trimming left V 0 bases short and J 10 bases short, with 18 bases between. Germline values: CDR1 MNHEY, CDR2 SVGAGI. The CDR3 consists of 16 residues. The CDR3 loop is CASSYSADRREGKLFL. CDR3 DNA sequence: TGTGCCAGCAGTTACTCTGCTGACAGGCGGGAGGGAAAACTGTTTCTT.

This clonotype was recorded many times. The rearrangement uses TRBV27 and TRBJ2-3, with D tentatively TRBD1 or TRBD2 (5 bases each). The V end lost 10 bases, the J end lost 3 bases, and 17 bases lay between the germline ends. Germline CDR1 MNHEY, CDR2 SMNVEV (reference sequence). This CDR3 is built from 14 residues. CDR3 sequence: CATHPWGWTDTQYF. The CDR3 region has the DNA TGTGCCACCCACCCCTGGGGGTGGACAGATACGCAGTATTTT.

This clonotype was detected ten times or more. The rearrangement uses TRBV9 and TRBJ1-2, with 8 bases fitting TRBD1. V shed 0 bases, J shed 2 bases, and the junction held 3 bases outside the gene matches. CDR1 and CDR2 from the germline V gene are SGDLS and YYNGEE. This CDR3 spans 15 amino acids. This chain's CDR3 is CASSVEGQANYGYTF. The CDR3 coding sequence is TGTGCCAGCAGCGTAGAGGGACAGGCGAACTATGGCTACACCTTC. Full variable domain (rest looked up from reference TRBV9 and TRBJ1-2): DSGVTQTPKHLITATGQRVTLRCSPRSGDLSVYWYQQSLDQGLQFLIQYYNGEERAKGNILERFSAQQFPDLHSELNLSSLELGDSALYFCASSVEGQANYGYTFGSGTRLTVV.

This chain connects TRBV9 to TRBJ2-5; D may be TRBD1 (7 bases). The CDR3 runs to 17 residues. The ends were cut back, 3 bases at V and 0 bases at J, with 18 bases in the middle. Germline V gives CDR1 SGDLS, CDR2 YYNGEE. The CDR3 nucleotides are TGTGCCAGCAGCGCTAGAGGCAGGGGGGTTTACCAAGAGACCCAGTACTTC. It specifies CASSARGRGVYQETQYF.

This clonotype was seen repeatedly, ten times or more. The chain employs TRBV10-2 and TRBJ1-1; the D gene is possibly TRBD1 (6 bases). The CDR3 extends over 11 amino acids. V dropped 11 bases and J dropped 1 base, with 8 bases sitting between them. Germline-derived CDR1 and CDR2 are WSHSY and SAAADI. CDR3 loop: CAVQGNTEAFF. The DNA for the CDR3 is TGCGCCGTACAGGGGAACACTGAAGCTTTCTTT.

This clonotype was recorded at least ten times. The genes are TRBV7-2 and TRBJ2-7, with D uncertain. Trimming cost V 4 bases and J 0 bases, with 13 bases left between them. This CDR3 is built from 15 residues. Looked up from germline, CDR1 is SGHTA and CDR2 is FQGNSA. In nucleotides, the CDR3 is TGTGCCAGCAGCTCCCAGCCTACGAGCTCCTACGAGCAGTACTTC. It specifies CASSSQPTSSYEQYF.

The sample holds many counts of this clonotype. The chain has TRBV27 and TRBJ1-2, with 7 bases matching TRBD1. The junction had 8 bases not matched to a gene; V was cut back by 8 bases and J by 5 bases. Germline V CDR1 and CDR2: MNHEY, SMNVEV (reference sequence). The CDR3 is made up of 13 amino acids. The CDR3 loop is CASRDSRRYGYTF. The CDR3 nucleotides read TGTGCCAGCCGGGACAGTCGTCGTTATGGCTACACCTTC.

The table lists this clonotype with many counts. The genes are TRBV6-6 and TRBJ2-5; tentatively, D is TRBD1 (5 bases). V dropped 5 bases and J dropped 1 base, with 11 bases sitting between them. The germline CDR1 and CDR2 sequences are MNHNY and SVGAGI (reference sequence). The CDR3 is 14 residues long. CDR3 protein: CASSTRRAQETQYF. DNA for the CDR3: TGTGCCAGCAGTACCCGCAGGGCCCAAGAGACCCAGTACTTC.

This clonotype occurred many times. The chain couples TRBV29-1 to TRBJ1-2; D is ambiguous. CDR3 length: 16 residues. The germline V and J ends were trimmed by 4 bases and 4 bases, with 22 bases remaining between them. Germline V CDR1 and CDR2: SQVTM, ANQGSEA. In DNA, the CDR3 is TGCAGCGTTGGGCGGACTGGAACAGTTTTCGGCTATGGCTACACCTTC. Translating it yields CSVGRTGTVFGYGYTF.